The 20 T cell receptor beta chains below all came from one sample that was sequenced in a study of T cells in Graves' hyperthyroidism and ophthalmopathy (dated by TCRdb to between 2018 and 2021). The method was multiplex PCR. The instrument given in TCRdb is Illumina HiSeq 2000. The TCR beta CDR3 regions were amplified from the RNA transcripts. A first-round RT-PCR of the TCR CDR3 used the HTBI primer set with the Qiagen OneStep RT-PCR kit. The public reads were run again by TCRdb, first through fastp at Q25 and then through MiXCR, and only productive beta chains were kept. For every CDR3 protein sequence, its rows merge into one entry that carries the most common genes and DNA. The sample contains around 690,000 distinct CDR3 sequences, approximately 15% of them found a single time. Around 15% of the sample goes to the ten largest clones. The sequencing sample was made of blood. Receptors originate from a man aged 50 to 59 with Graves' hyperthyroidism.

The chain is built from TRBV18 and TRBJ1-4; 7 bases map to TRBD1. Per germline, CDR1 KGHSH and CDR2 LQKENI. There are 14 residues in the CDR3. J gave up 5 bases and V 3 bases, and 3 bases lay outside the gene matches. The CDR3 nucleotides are TGTGCCAGCTCACCGACAGGGAAGAATGAAAAACTGTTTTTT. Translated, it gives CASSPTGKNEKLFF.

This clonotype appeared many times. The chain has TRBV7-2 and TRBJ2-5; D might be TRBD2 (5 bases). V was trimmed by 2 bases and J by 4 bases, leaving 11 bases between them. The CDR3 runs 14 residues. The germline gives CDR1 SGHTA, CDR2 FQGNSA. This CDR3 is CASSLMRARETQYF. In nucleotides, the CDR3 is TGTGCCAGCAGCTTAATGAGGGCCAGAGAGACCCAGTACTTC. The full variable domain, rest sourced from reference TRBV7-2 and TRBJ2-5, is GAGVSQSPSNKVTEKGKDVELRCDPISGHTALYWYRQSLGQGLEFLIYFQGNSAPDKSGLPSDRFSAERTGGSVSTLTIQRTQQEDSAVYLCASSLMRARETQYFGPGTRLLVL.

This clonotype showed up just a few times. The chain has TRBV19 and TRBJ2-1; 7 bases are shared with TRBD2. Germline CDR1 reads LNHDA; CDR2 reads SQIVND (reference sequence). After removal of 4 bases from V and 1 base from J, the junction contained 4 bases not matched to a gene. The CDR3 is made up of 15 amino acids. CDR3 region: CASSTSGTSYNEQFF. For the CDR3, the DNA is TGTGCCAGTAGTACTAGCGGTACATCCTACAATGAGCAGTTCTTC.

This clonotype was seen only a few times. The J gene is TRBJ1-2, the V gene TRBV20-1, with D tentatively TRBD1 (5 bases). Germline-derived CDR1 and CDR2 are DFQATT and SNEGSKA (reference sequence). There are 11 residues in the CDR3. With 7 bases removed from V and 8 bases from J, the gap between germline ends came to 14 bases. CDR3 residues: CSGSRDGGYTF. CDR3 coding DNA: TGCAGTGGCAGCCGGGACGGGGGCTACACCTTC.

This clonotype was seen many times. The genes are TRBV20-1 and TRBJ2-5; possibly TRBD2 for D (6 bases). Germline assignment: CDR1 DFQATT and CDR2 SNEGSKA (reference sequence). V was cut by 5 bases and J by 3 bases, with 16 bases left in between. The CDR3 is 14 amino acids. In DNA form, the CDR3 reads TGCAGTGCTCCGACTAGTATGTTCAAAGAGACCCAGTACTTC. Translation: CSAPTSMFKETQYF.

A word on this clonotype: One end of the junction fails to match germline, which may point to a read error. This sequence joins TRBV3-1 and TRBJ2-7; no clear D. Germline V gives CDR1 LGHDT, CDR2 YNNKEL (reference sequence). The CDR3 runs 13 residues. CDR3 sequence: CGSSFGVLYEQYF. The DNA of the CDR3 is TGTGGCAGCAGCTTTGGGGTATTATACGAGCAGTACTTC.

CDR3 sequence (DNA): TGTGCCAGTAAATCGGCCCTAGCGGGAGGCCCAGGGCCGCCCGGGGAGCTGTTTTTT. This sequence encodes CASKSALAGGPGPPGELFF. The V and J genes are TRBV19 and TRBJ2-2, with TRBD2 matching 11 bases. CDR3 length: 19 amino acids. The junction had 19 bases not matched to a gene; V was cut back by 7 bases and J by 6 bases. Germline CDR1 and CDR2: LNHDA and SQIVND (reference sequence).

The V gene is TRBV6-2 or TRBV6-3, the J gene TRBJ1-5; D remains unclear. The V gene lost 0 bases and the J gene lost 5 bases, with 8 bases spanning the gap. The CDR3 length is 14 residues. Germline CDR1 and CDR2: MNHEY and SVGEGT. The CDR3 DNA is TGTGCCAGCAGTTACTCGGCAGCTTATCAGCCCCAGCATTTT. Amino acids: CASSYSAAYQPQHF.

The CDR3 DNA sequence: TGTGCCAGCTCAGCAGTGGGCAGGAACACTGAAGCTTTCTTT. Translating it yields CASSAVGRNTEAFF. This chain connects TRBV18 to TRBJ1-1, with unresolved D. The CDR3 is 14 amino acids. Trimming cost V 5 bases and J 1 base, with 11 bases left between them. The germline CDR1 and CDR2 sequences are KGHSH and LQKENI.

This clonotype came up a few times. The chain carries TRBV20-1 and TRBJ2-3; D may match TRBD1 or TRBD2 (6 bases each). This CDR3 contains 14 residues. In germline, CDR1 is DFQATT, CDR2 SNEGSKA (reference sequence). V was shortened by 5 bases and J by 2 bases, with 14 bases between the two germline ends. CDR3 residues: CSAGGRASTDTQYF. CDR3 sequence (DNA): TGCAGTGCTGGGGGGCGGGCCTCCACAGATACGCAGTATTTT.

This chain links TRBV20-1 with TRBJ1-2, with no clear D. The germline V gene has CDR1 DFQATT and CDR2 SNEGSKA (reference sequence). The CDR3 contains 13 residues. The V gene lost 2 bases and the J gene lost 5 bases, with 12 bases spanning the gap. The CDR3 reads CSARRGGMYGYTF. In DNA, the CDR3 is TGCAGTGCTAGACGTGGCGGAATGTATGGCTACACCTTC.

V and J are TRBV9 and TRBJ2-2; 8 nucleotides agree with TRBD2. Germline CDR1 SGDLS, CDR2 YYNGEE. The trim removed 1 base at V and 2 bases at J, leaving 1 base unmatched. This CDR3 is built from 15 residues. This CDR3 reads CASSVTSGNTGELFF. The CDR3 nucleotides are TGTGCCAGCAGCGTAACTAGCGGAAACACCGGGGAGCTGTTTTTT.

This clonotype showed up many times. The CDR3 sequence is CAWSGLAATLGEQFF. The CDR3, as DNA: TGTGCCTGGAGCGGACTAGCGGCCACCTTAGGTGAGCAGTTCTTC. The chain carries TRBV30 and TRBJ2-1, with 10 bases lining up with TRBD2. The CDR3 extends over 15 amino acids. Germline CDR1 GTSNPN, CDR2 SVGIG (reference sequence). J lost 9 bases, V lost 3 bases, and 11 bases had no gene match.

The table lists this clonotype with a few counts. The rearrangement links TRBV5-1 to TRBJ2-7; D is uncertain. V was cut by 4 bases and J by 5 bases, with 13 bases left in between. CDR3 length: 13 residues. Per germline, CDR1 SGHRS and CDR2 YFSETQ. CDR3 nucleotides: TGCGCCAGCAGCAATTTCATTAAGAACGAGCAGTACTTC. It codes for CASSNFIKNEQYF.

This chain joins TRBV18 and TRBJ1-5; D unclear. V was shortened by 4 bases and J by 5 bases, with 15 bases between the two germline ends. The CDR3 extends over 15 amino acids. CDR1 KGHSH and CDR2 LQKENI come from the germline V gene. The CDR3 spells CASSREKALYQPQHF. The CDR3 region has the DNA TGTGCCAGCTCACGGGAAAAGGCCCTCTATCAGCCCCAGCATTTT.

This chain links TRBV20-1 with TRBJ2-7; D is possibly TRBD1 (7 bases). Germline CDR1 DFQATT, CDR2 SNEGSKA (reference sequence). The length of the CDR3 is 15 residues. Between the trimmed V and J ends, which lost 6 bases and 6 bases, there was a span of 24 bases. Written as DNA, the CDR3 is TGCAGTGCGCCTAGGCCGGAGGGGGCGCCGGGCGAGCAGTACTTC. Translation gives CSAPRPEGAPGEQYF.

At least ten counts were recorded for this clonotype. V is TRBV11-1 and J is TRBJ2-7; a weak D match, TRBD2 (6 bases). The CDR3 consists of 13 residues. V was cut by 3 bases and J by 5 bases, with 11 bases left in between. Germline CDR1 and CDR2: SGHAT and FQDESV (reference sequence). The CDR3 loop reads CASSFWRVHEQYF. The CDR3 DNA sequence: TGTGCCAGCAGCTTTTGGAGGGTCCACGAGCAGTACTTC.

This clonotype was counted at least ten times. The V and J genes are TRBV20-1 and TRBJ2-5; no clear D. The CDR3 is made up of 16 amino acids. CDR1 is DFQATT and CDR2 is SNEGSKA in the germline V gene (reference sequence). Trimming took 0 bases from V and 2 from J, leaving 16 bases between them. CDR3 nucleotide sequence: TGCAGTGCTAGAGATCGCAAGGGCCAACCGCAAGAGACCCAGTACTTC. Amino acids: CSARDRKGQPQETQYF.

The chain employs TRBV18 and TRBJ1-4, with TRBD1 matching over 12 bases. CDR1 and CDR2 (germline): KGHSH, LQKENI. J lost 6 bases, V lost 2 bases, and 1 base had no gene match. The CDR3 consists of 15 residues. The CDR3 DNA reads TGTGCCAGCTCACCAGGGACAGGGGGCGATGAAAAACTGTTTTTT. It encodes CASSPGTGGDEKLFF. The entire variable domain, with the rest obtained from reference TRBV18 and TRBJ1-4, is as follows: NAGVMQNPRHLVRRRGQEARLRCSPMKGHSHVYWYRQLPEEGLKFMVYLQKENIIDESGMPKERFSAEFPKEGPSILRIQQVVRGDSAAYFCASSPGTGGDEKLFFGSGTQLSVL.

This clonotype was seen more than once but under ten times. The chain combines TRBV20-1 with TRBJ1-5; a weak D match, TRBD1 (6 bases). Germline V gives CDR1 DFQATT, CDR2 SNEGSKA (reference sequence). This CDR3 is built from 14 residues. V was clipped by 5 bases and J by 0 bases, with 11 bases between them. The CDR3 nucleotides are TGCAGTGCTCCCGGACAGAATAGCAATCAGCCCCAGCATTTT. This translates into CSAPGQNSNQPQHF.